The 30 T cell receptor beta chains below come from one sample, sequenced in a study of control samples from healthy donors and cancer patients. The protocol was immunoSEQ multiplex PCR, while the TCRdb copy is restricted to in-frame clones and leaves out a portion. The sample lists about 79,000 clones, more than 85% occurring once. Sequenced: PBMCs. Receptors originate from a woman in her 40s with lung cancer.

This clone was seen a few times. The gene calls are TRBV27 and TRBJ1-5; D is perhaps TRBD1 (5 bases). CDR3 length: 15 amino acids. The V and J ends lost 5 bases and 7 bases respectively, with 18 bases between them. From germline, CDR1 is MNHEY and CDR2 SMNVEV (reference sequence). The CDR3 spells CASSPRGVRTQPQHF. The CDR3 DNA follows: TGTGCCAGCAGTCCTCGGGGGGTTCGAACGCAGCCCCAGCATTTT.

Written as DNA, the CDR3 is TGTGCCAGCTCACTAGACAGGGTCGGACAGCCCCAGCATTTT. It encodes CASSLDRVGQPQHF. The V gene is TRBV18, the J gene TRBJ1-5, with 7 positions matching TRBD1. Germline V lookup: CDR1 KGHSH, CDR2 LQKENI. Unmatched junction bases numbered 7, after V lost 4 bases and J lost 7 bases. The CDR3 runs 14 residues.

The chain combines TRBV27 with TRBJ2-3; 10 bases line up with TRBD1. CDR3 length equals 15 residues. The ends lost 4 bases at V and 0 bases at J; junction bases unmatched: 1. Germline CDR1 is MNHEY and CDR2 is SMNVEV (reference sequence). The DNA for the CDR3 is TGTGCCAGCAGTTCGGACAGGGGGAGCACAGATACGCAGTATTTT. This gives the protein CASSSDRGSTDTQYF.

The genes are TRBV6-6 and TRBJ1-4; TRBD1 matches 8 bases. The CDR3 has 16 amino acids. The germline V gene has CDR1 MNHNY and CDR2 SVGAGI (reference sequence). V was clipped by 4 bases and J by 3 bases; unmatched bases: 7. The CDR3 coding sequence is TGTGCCAGCAGTTCACCGAAGGACAGGGCTAATGAAAAACTGTTTTTT. Protein sequence: CASSSPKDRANEKLFF.

DNA of the CDR3: TGTGCCAGCAGCTTGGGGTGCCGGGACAGACAGGAAGATACGCAGTATTTT. It translates to CASSLGCRDRQEDTQYF. This chain connects TRBV5-7 to TRBJ2-3; 7 bases align to TRBD1. TRBV5-7 qualifies as an ORF whose function is uncertain. V lost 0 bases, J lost 5 bases, and 12 bases stayed unmatched. CDR3 length equals 17 residues.

V is TRBV5-1 and J is TRBJ1-1; a weak D match, TRBD1 (6 bases). Germline CDR1 SGHRS, CDR2 YFSETQ. Between the trimmed V and J ends, which lost 1 base and 6 bases, there was a span of 10 bases. This CDR3 spans 13 amino acids. CDR3 loop: CASSLQYRAEAFF. The CDR3 DNA reads TGCGCCAGCAGCTTGCAATACAGGGCTGAAGCTTTCTTT.

The chain joins TRBV7-3 to TRBJ2-7; no firm D call. Germline-derived CDR1 and CDR2 are SGHTA and FQGTGA. CDR3 size: 14 residues. V lost 5 bases and J 1 base, leaving 12 bases between the germline ends. The CDR3 region has the DNA TGTGCCAGCAGCCCCACGGTGGGGTCCTACGAGCAGTACTTC. Translating it yields CASSPTVGSYEQYF.

This chain connects TRBV29-1 to TRBJ2-7, with D maybe TRBD1 (5 bases). From germline, CDR1 is SQVTM and CDR2 ANQGSEA. Trimming removed 7 bases from V and 2 bases from J, with 9 bases in between. The CDR3 length is 11 residues. The CDR3 bases are TGCAGCGCGACAGCCCCCTACGAGCAGTACTTC. Amino acid sequence: CSATAPYEQYF.

This rearrangement joins TRBV3-1 (or the pseudogene TRBV3-2) to TRBJ2-3, with 12 nucleotides matching TRBD2. The germline CDR1 and CDR2 sequences are LGHDT and YNNKEL (reference sequence). The V gene end was trimmed by 4 bases and the J gene end by 6 bases; junction bases not matched to a gene: 5. The CDR3 is 15 residues long. DNA of the CDR3: TGTGCCAGCAGCCTCTCTAGCGGGGGGGTGGATACGCAGTATTTT. It translates to CASSLSSGGVDTQYF.

The J gene is TRBJ1-5, the V gene TRBV10-3; the D is unclear. The germline V and J ends were trimmed by 6 bases and 0 bases, with 6 bases remaining between them. This CDR3 has 13 amino acids. Per the germline V gene, CDR1 is ENHRY and CDR2 is SYGVKD. The CDR3 here is CAIRTDSNQPQHF. The DNA of the CDR3 is TGTGCCATCAGAACAGATAGCAATCAGCCCCAGCATTTT.

This clone was counted between two and nine times. The chain recombines TRBV12-3 or TRBV12-4 with TRBJ1-2; D unresolved. V was trimmed by 5 bases and J by 7 bases, leaving 11 bases between them. The CDR3 loop spans 12 amino acids. The CDR3 region is CASSPGVVGYTF. The CDR3 bases are TGTGCCAGCAGTCCCGGGGTCGTTGGCTACACCTTC.

In this sample, this clone turned up once. This chain uses TRBV5-8 with TRBJ1-5; possible D gene TRBD1, 5 bases. CDR3 length: 15 residues. Germline lookup yields CDR1 SGHTS and CDR2 YDEGEE. V lost 4 bases to trimming and J lost 0 bases, with 11 bases between them. CDR3 sequence reads: CASSGGSLSNQPQHF. CDR3 DNA: TGTGCCAGCAGCGGGGGGTCCCTTAGCAATCAGCCCCAGCATTTT.

The chain uses TRBV7-8 and TRBJ1-3; TRBD1 might be the D (5 bases). V lost 5 bases, J lost 0 bases, and 8 bases lay in between. Germline V gene lookup returns CDR1 SGHVS and CDR2 FQNEAQ. The CDR3 is 14 amino acids. In DNA form, the CDR3 reads TGTGCCAGCAGCCGGGGGGTCTCTGGAAACACCATATATTTT. Its protein is CASSRGVSGNTIYF.

The count of this clone is one. The chain joins TRBV18 to TRBJ2-3; D may be TRBD1 (5 bases). V was cut by 1 base and J by 0 bases, with 11 bases left in between. The length of the CDR3 is 16 residues. Germline V lookup: CDR1 KGHSH, CDR2 LQKENI. As DNA, the CDR3 is TGTGCCAGCTCACCACTTAAGGGGTTAAGCACAGATACGCAGTATTTT. Amino acid sequence: CASSPLKGLSTDTQYF.

As DNA, the CDR3 is TGTGCCAGCACCTCCGGGACACCTCTTGAAGAGACCCAGTACTTC. Its translation: CASTSGTPLEETQYF. V and J are TRBV9 and TRBJ2-5; possibly TRBD1 for D (6 bases). The CDR3 is 15 residues long. The V gene's germline CDR1 is SGDLS and CDR2 YYNGEE. Trimming took 6 bases from V and 3 from J, leaving 18 bases between them.

The chain carries TRBV27 and TRBJ1-1; D is undetermined. Germline values: CDR1 MNHEY, CDR2 SMNVEV (reference sequence). The CDR3 length is 13 residues. The V end was cut by 0 bases, the J end by 11 bases, with 13 bases between. This chain's CDR3 is CASSLSAYQPAFF. As DNA, the CDR3 is TGTGCCAGCAGTTTATCGGCATATCAGCCGGCTTTCTTT.

This chain connects TRBV6-5 to TRBJ2-7; TRBD1 or TRBD2 may be the D gene (6 bases each). In germline, CDR1 is MNHEY, CDR2 SVGAGI. CDR3 length equals 15 residues. V was pared by 2 bases and J by 0 bases, with 11 bases between. The CDR3 region has the DNA TGTGCCAGCAGTTACGAGGGGGGTTACTCCTACGAGCAGTACTTC. Translating it yields CASSYEGGYSYEQYF.

The chain is built from TRBV11-3 and TRBJ2-7; D gene uncertain. This CDR3 spans 12 amino acids. Germline CDR1 SGHNT, CDR2 YENEEA. V lost 7 bases and J lost 0, with 7 bases in between. The DNA for the CDR3 is TGTGCCAGCACGGATAGCTCCTACGAGCAGTACTTC. Protein: CASTDSSYEQYF.

The chain has TRBV19 and TRBJ2-7, with 7 bases matching TRBD1. This CDR3 contains 16 residues. Losses at the gene ends were 9 bases for V and 4 bases for J; bases not matched to a gene: 18. From germline, CDR1 is LNHDA and CDR2 SQIVND (reference sequence). The chain's CDR3 is CARTGQAQGVLYEQYF. CDR3 nucleotides: TGTGCCAGGACAGGACAGGCTCAGGGTGTACTGTACGAGCAGTACTTC.

J is TRBJ1-3 and V is TRBV7-8, with D tentatively TRBD1 (5 bases). The V gene's germline CDR1 is SGHVS and CDR2 FQNEAQ. CDR3 length: 15 amino acids. V was clipped by 5 bases and J by 0 bases, with 11 bases between them. DNA for the CDR3: TGTGCCAGCAGCCCCAGGGTTTTCTCTGGAAACACCATATATTTT. Its protein product is CASSPRVFSGNTIYF.

CDR3 protein: CASRTGALDEQYF. The CDR3 DNA is TGTGCCAGTAGAACCGGGGCTTTGGACGAGCAGTACTTC. The gene calls are TRBV19 and TRBJ2-7; TRBD1 or TRBD2 may be the D gene (5 bases each). Trimming removed 6 bases at V and 5 bases at J, with 14 bases between. There are 13 residues in the CDR3. Germline-derived CDR1 and CDR2 are LNHDA and SQIVND (reference sequence). The full variable domain, with the rest looked up from reference TRBV19 and TRBJ2-7, is DGGITQSPKYLFRKEGQNVTLSCEQNLNHDAMYWYRQDPGQGLRLIYYSQIVNDFQKGDIAEGYSVSREKKESFPLTVTSAQKNPTAFYLCASRTGALDEQYFGPGTRLTVT.

The chain has TRBV2 and TRBJ2-7, with TRBD2 identical over 10 bases. Germline V gives CDR1 SNHLY, CDR2 FYNNEI. V lost 7 bases and J lost 2; bases outside the gene matches: 5. The CDR3 contains 14 residues. The CDR3 bases are TGTGCCAGCATAGGACTAGCGGAAACCTACGAGCAGTACTTC. Translation: CASIGLAETYEQYF. The full variable domain, completed using reference TRBV2 and TRBJ2-7, is EPEVTQTPSHQVTQMGQEVILRCVPISNHLYFYWYRQILGQKVEFLVSFYNNEISEKSEIFDDQFSVERPDGSNFTLKIRSTKLEDSAMYFCASIGLAETYEQYFGPGTRLTVT.

The chain carries TRBV10-2 and TRBJ2-5, with D possibly matching TRBD2 (7 bases). The CDR3 has 13 residues. V dropped 7 bases and J dropped 9 bases, with 18 bases sitting between them. Germline V gene lookup returns CDR1 WSHSY and CDR2 SAAADI. The CDR3 loop is CASTGGGAEAQYF. As DNA, the CDR3 is TGCGCCAGCACCGGAGGGGGGGCGGAGGCCCAGTACTTC.

The V call is TRBV9, the J call TRBJ1-3; D remains unclear. V gave up 0 bases and J gave up 4 bases, with 11 bases separating them. Looked up from germline, CDR1 is SGDLS and CDR2 is YYNGEE. This CDR3 is 15 amino acids long. CDR3: CASSVAPLEGNTIYF. CDR3 coding DNA: TGTGCCAGCAGCGTAGCCCCGTTAGAAGGAAACACCATATATTTT.

The V and J genes are TRBV6-5 and TRBJ1-4, with TRBD1 as a possible D gene (5 bases). The ends were cut back, 0 bases at V and 7 bases at J, with 15 bases in the middle. Germline V gene data show CDR1 as MNHEY and CDR2 as SVGAGI. The CDR3 spans 16 residues. CDR3 in amino acids: CASSYSSWGGGEKLFF. The CDR3 bases are TGTGCCAGCAGTTACTCATCATGGGGGGGTGGTGAAAAACTGTTTTTT.

J is TRBJ1-2 and V is TRBV21-1. TRBV21-1 is labeled a pseudogene. CDR3 length: 14 amino acids. The CDR3 sequence: CASSKGVPKGGYTF. The CDR3 coding sequence is TGTGCCAGCAGCAAGGGAGTACCCAAAGGTGGCTACACCTTC.

The V gene is TRBV5-6, the J gene TRBJ2-3; D unresolved. Germline CDR1 reads SGHDT; CDR2 reads YYEEEE. V lost 0 bases, J lost 4 bases, and 3 bases lay in between. CDR3 length: 12 amino acids. The CDR3 sequence: CASSLASDTQYF. The CDR3 DNA is TGTGCCAGCAGCTTGGCTTCAGATACGCAGTATTTT.

J is TRBJ2-3 and V is TRBV7-9; 10 bases align to TRBD2. Trimming removed 2 bases from V and 2 bases from J; junction bases left unmatched: 4. The CDR3 has 16 residues. Per germline, CDR1 SEHNR and CDR2 FQNEAQ (reference sequence). CDR3 DNA: TGTGCCAGCAGCTTAAGTAGCGGGGGGCTCACAGATACGCAGTATTTT. This codes for CASSLSSGGLTDTQYF.

The chain employs TRBV7-2 and TRBJ2-5; 9 bases line up with TRBD2. This CDR3 is built from 15 residues. The J segment lost 9 bases and the V segment lost 5 bases, leaving 13 bases of the junction unmatched. The germline CDR1 and CDR2 sequences are SGHTA and FQGNSA. CDR3 amino acids: CASSSETSGHRAQYF. CDR3 nucleotides: TGTGCCAGCAGCAGTGAGACTAGCGGCCATCGGGCCCAGTACTTC.

The DNA for the CDR3 is TGTGCTAGTGGTTTGTCACCTTGGTCCAGTGGGTATGGCTACACCTTC. Amino acids: CASGLSPWSSGYGYTF. The chain combines TRBV12-5 with TRBJ1-2; D gene unclear. There are 16 residues in the CDR3. Germline V lookup: CDR1 LGHNT, CDR2 FRNRAP. The V end lost 2 bases, the J end lost 5 bases, and 18 bases lay between the germline ends.